The following is a T cell receptor (beta chain) sequence with its context. Its antigen is still unknown. 60 Vbeta and 13 Jbeta primers were used in PCR. The table came from immunoSEQ multiplex PCR; TCRdb's copy has only in-frame clones and leaves some out. The sample carries fewer than 150,000 clones, about 80% recorded once. These data come from a study of cytomegalovirus exposure and HLA in healthy donors. The CDR3 covers 11 residues. CDR1 and CDR2 from the germline V gene are LNHDA and SQIVND (reference sequence). The V and J ends lost 3 bases and 15 bases respectively, with 12 bases between them. Study-level results: A later analysis linked a missense variant in DCLRE1C to the trimming of TCR beta V and J genes. There were some public TCRs occurring in many donors, but most TCR sequences were rare. A few CMV-associated chains proved CMV antigen-specific in vitro. An analysis was carried out at a later point. It showed that HLA-associated TCR beta chains were more clonally expanded than equally common non-associated chains.

Input material: PBMCs. This TCR was sampled from a man younger than 35 in good health and CMV-seronegative. The chain recombines TRBV19 with TRBJ1-5; unclear D gene. In DNA form, the CDR3 reads TGTGCCAGTAGTATGGGCAAACACCGGCATTTT. It is translated as CASSMGKHRHF.